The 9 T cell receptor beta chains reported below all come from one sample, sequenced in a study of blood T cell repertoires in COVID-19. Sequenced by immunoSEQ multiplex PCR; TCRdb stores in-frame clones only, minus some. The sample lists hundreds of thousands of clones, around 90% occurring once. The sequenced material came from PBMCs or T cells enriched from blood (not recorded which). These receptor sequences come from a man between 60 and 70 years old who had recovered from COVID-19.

Here the CDR3 DNA reads TGTGCCAGCAGCCCTTGGACTAGCGGGAGTGGTGAGCAGTTCTTC. Translated: CASSPWTSGSGEQFF. The chain links TRBV3-1 (or the pseudogene TRBV3-2) to TRBJ2-1; 13 bases are a match to TRBD2. With V trimmed by 4 bases and J by 9 bases, 6 bases remained unmatched. The CDR3 is 15 residues long. The germline gives CDR1 LGHDT, CDR2 YNNKEL (reference sequence).

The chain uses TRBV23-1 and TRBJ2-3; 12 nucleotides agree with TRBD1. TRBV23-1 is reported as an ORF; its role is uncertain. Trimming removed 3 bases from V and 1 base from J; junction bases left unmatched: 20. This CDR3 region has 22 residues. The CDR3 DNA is TGCGCCAGCAGTCACCCGGTAAATCGCCGGGACAGGGGGCGTTCAGGCACAGATACGCAGTATTTT. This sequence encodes CASSHPVNRRDRGRSGTDTQYF.

The CDR3 sequence: CASSMRGETEAFF. DNA of the CDR3: TGTGCCAGCAGTATGCGGGGGGAAACTGAAGCTTTCTTT. The gene calls are TRBV6-5 and TRBJ1-1; D may be TRBD1 (5 bases). Trimming stripped 5 bases from V and 5 bases from J, with 12 bases between. Germline V gives CDR1 MNHEY, CDR2 SVGAGI. The CDR3 loop spans 13 amino acids.

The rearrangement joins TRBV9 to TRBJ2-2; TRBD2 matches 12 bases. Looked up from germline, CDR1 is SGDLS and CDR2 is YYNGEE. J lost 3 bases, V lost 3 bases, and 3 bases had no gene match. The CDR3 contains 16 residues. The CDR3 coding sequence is TGTGCCAGCAGCGCCAGGACTAGCGGGGACACCGGGGAGCTGTTTTTT. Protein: CASSARTSGDTGELFF.

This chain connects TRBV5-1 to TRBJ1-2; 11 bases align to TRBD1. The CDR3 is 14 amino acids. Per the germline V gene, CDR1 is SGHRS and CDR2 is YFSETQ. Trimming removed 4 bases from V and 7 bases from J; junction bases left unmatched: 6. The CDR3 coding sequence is TGCGCCAGCAGCGAGTGGACAGGGGGCAGTGGCTACACCTTC. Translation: CASSEWTGGSGYTF. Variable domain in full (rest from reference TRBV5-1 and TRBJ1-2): KAGVTQTPRYLIKTRGQQVTLSCSPISGHRSVSWYQQTPGQGLQFLFEYFSETQRNKGNFPGRFSGRQFSNSRSEMNVSTLELGDSALYLCASSEWTGGSGYTFGSGTRLTVV.

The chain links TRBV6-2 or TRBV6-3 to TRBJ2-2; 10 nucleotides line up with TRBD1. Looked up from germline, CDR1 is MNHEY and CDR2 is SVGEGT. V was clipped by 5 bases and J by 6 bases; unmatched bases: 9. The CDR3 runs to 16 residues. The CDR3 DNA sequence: TGTGCCAGCAGTATTCGTCGACAGGGGGCAGCCGGGGAGCTGTTTTTT. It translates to CASSIRRQGAAGELFF.

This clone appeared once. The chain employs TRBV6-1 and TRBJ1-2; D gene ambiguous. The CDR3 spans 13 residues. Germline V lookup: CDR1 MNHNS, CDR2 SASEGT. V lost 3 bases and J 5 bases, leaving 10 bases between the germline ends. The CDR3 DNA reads TGTGCCAGCAGTGAGGCTCAGTTATATGGCTACACCTTC. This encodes CASSEAQLYGYTF.

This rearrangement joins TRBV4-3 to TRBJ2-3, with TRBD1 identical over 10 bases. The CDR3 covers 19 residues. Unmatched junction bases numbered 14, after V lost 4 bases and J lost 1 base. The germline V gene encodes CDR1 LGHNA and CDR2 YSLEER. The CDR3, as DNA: TGCGCCAGCAGCCTCGGGACAGGGGAGGCCCTAGCGGGCACAGATACGCAGTATTTT. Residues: CASSLGTGEALAGTDTQYF.

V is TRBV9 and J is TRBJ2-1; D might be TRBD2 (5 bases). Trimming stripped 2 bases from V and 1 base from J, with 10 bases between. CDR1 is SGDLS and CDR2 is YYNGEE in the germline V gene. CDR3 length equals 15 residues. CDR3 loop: CASSVFSVSYNEQFF. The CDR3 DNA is TGTGCCAGCAGCGTTTTTAGCGTGTCCTACAATGAGCAGTTCTTC.